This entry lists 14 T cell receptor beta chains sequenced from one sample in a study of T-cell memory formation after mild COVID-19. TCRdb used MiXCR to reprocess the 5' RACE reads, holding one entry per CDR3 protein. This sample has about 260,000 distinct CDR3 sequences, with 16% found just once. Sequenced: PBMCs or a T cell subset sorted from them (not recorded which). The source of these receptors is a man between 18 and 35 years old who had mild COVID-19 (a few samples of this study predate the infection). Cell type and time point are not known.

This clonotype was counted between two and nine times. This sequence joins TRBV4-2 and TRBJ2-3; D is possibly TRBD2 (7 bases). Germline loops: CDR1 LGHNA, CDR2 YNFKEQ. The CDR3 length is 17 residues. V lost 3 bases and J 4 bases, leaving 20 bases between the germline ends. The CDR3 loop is CASSQGSRRGTPDTQYF. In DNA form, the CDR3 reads TGTGCCAGCAGCCAGGGGTCTAGGCGGGGGACACCAGATACGCAGTATTTT.

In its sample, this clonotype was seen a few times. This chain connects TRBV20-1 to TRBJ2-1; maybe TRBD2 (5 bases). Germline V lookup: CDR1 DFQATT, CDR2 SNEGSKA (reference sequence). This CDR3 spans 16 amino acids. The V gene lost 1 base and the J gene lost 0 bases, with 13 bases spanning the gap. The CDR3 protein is CSARAGAGSSYNEQFF. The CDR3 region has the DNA TGCAGTGCTAGAGCAGGCGCGGGTAGCTCCTACAATGAGCAGTTCTTC.

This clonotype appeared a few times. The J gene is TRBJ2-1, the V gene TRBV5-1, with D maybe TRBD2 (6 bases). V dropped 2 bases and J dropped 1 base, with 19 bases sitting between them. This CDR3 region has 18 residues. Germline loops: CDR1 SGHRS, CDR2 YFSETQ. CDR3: CASSFGGYGTLSYNEQFF. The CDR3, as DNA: TGCGCCAGCAGCTTTGGGGGGTACGGGACTCTTTCCTACAATGAGCAGTTCTTC.

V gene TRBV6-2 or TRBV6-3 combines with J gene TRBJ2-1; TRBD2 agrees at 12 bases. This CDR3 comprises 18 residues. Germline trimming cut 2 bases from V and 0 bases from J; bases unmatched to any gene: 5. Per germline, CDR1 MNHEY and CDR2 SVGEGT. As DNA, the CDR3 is TGTGCCAGCAGTTACCCCCTAGCGGGGGGGCGCTCCTACAATGAGCAGTTCTTC. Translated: CASSYPLAGGRSYNEQFF.

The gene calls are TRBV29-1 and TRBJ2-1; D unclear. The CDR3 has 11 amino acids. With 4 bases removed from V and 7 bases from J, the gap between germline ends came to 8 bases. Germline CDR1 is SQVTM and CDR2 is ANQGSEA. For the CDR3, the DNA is TGCAGCGTTGTAACGGGTAATGAGCAGTTCTTC. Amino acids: CSVVTGNEQFF.

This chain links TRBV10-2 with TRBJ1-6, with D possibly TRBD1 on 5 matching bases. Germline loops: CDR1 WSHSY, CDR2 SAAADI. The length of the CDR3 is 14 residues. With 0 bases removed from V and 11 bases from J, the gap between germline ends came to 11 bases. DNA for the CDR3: TGCGCCAGCAGTGAGTCGACCGGGGGGACACCCCTCCACTTT. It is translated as CASSESTGGTPLHF.

CDR3 DNA: TGTGCCAGCAGCCGCGTTGGTGAGACACTGGCCTACGAGCAGTACGTC. Its translation is CASSRVGETLAYEQYV. The V call is TRBV7-9, the J call TRBJ2-7; unclear D gene. With 5 bases removed from V and 2 bases from J, the gap between germline ends came to 19 bases. The CDR3 consists of 16 residues. CDR1 SEHNR and CDR2 FQNEAQ come from the germline V gene (reference sequence).

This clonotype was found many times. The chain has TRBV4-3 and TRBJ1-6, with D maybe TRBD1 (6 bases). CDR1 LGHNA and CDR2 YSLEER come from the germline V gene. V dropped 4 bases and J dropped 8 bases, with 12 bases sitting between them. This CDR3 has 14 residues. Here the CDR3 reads CASSRTGTDSPLHF. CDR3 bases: TGCGCCAGCAGCCGTACAGGGACTGATTCACCCCTCCACTTT.

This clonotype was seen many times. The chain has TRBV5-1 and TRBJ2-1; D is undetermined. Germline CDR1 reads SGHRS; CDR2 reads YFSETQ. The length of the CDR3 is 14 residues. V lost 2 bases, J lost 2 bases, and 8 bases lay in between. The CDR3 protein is CASSLEAAYNEQFF. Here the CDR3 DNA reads TGCGCCAGCAGCTTAGAGGCAGCCTACAATGAGCAGTTCTTC.

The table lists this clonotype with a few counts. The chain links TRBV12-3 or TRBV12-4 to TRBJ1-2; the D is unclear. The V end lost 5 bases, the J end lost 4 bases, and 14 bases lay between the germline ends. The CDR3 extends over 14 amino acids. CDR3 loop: CASSTQTAGYGYTF. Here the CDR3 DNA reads TGTGCCAGCAGTACCCAGACGGCTGGCTATGGCTACACCTTC.

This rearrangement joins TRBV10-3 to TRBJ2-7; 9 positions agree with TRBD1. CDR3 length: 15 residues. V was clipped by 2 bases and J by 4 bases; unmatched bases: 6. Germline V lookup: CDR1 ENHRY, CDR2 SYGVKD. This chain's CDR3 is CAISEGTGTVYEQYF. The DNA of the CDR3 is TGTGCCATCAGTGAGGGGACAGGGACGGTTTACGAGCAGTACTTC.

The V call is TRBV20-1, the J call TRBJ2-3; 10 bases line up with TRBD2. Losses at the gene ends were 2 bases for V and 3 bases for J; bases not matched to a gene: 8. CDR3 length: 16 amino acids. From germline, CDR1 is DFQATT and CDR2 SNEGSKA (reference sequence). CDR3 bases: TGCAGTGCTAGACTAGCGGGGGAACTAGGGACAGATACGCAGTATTTT. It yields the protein CSARLAGELGTDTQYF.

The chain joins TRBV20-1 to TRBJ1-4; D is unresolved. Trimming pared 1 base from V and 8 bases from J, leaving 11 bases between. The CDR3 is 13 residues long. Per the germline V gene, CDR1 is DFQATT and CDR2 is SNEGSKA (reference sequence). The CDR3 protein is CSARGPQEEKLFF. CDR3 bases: TGCAGTGCTAGAGGACCCCAGGAGGAAAAACTGTTTTTT.

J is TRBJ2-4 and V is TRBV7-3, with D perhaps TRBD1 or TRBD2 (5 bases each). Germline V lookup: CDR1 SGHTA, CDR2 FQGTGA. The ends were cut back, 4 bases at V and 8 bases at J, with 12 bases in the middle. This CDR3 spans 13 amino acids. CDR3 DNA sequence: TGTGCCAGCAGCTCCGGGGCCGGGGACATTCAGTACTTC. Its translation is CASSSGAGDIQYF. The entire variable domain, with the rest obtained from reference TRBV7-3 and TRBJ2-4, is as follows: GAGVSQTPSNKVTEKGKYVELRCDPISGHTALYWYRQSLGQGPEFLIYFQGTGAADDSGLPNDRFFAVRPEGSVSTLKIQRTERGDSAVYLCASSSGAGDIQYFGAGTRLSVL.